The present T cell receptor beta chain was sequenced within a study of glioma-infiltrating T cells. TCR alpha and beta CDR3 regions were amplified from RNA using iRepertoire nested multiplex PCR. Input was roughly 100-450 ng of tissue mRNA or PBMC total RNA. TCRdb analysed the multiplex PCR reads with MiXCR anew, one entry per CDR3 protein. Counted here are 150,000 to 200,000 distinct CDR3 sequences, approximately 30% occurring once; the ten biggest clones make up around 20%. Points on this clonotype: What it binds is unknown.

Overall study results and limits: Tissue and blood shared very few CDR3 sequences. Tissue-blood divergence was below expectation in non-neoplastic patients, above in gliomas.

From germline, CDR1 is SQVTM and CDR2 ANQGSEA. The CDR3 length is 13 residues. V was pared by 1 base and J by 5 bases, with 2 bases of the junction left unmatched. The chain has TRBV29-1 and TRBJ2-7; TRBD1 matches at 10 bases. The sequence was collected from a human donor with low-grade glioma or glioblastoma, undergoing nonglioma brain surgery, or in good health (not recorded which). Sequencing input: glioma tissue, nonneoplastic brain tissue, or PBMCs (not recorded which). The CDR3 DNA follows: TGCAGCGTTGAAGGGGACAGGGGCGACGAGCAGTACTTC. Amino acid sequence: CSVEGDRGDEQYF.